This T cell receptor (beta chain) was captured by sequencing in a study of shared clonotypes between healthy human individuals. Several immunoSEQ plates held equal portions of the genomic DNA taken from each subset. For unsorted PBMC, about 290 ng DNA per replicate equaled approximately 30,000 T cell genomes. The team ran DNA from unsorted PBMCs on ten immunoSEQ deep assay plates for sequencing. The protocol was immunoSEQ multiplex PCR, while the TCRdb copy is restricted to in-frame clones and leaves out a portion. The sample yields around 500,000 clones, around three quarters seen once. CDR1 is GTSNPN, CDR2 SVGIG, per germline (reference sequence). The CDR3 totals 13 residues. V was cut by 2 bases and J by 7 bases, with 14 bases left in between. With regard to this clone: A far larger clone is only one base removed, so a read error is likely.

The sequence was collected from a woman aged 40 to 55 in good health. Some clones in this sample may be carry-over from other donors' samples. The J gene is TRBJ1-2, the V gene TRBV30; no clear D gene. The sample was PBMCs. The CDR3 sequence: CAWSLPATLGYTF. In DNA, the CDR3 is TGTGCCTGGAGTCTTCCCGCAACACTTGGCTACACCTTC.